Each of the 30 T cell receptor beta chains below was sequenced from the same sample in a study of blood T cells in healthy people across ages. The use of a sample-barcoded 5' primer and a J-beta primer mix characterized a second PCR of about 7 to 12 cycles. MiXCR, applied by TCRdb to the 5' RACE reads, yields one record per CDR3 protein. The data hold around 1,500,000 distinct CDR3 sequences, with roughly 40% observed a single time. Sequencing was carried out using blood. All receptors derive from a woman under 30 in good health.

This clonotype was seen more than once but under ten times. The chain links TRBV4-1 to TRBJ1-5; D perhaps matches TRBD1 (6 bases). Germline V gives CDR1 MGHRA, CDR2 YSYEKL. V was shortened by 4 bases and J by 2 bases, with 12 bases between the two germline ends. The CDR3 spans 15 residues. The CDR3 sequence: CASSRGRGGNQPQHF. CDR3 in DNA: TGCGCCAGCAGCCGGGGAAGGGGGGGCAATCAGCCCCAGCATTTT.

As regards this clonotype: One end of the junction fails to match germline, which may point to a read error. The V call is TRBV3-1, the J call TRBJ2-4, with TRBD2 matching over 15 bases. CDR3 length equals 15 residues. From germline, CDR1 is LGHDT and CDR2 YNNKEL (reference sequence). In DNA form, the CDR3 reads TGTGCCTGCAGCCAAGATGCAGGACTAGCGGGGGGGTTGTACTTC. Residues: CACSQDAGLAGGLYF.

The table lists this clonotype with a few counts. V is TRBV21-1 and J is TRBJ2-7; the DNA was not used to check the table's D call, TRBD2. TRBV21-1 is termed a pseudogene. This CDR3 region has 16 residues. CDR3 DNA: TGTGCCAGCAGCAAGAGTGTAGCGGGAGGGGGGTACGAGCAGTACTTC. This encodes CASSKSVAGGGYEQYF.

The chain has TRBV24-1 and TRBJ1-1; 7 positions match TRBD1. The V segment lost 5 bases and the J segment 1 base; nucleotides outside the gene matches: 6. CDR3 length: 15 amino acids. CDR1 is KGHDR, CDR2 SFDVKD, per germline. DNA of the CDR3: TGTGCCACCAGTGGGGCTACAGGGGAGAACACTGAAGCTTTCTTT. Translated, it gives CATSGATGENTEAFF.

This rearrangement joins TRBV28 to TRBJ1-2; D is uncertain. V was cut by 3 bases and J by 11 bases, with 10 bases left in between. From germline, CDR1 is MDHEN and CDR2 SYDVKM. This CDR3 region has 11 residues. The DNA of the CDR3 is TGTGCCAGCAGTTTTGGCCCGGCGTACACCTTC. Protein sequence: CASSFGPAYTF.

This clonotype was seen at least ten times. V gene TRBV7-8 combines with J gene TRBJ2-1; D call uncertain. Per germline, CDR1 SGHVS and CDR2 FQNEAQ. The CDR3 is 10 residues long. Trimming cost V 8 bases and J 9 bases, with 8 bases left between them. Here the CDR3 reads CASQTTEQFF. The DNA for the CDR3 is TGTGCCAGCCAGACAACTGAGCAGTTCTTC.

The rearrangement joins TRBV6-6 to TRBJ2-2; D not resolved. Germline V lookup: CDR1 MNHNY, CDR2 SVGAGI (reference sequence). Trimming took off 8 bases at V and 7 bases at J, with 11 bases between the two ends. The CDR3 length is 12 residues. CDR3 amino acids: CASGPTGGELFF. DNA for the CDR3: TGTGCCAGCGGCCCAACCGGCGGGGAGCTGTTTTTT.

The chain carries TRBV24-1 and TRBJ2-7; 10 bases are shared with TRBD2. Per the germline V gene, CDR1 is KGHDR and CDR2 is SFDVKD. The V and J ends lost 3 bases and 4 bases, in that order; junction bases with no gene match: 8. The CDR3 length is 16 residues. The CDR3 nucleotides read TGTGCCACCAGTGATGCTCTAGCGGGAGAGAGGTACGAGCAGTACTTC. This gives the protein CATSDALAGERYEQYF.

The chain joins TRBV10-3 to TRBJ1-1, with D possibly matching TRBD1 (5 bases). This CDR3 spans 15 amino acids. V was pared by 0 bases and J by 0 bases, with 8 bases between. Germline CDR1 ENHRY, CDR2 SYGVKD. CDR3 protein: CAISESRGVNTEAFF. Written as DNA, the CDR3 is TGTGCCATCAGTGAGTCCCGGGGGGTGAACACTGAAGCTTTCTTT.

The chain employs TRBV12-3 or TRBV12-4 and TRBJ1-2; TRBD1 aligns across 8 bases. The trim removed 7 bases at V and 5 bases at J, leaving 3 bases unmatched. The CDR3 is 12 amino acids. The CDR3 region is CASNTGGYGYTF. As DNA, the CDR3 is TGTGCCAGCAATACAGGGGGGTATGGCTACACCTTC.

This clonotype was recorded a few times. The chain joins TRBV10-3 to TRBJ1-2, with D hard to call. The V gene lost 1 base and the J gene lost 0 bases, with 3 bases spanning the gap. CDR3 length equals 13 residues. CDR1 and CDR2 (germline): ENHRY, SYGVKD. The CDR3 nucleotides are TGTGCCATCAGTGAGTGGGCTAACTATGGCTACACCTTC. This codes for CAISEWANYGYTF.

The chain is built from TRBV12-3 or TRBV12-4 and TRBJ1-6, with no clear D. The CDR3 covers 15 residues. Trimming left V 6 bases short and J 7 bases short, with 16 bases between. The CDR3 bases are TGTGCCAGCAGGGAAGGGCAAGCTTTAAATTCACCCCTCCACTTT. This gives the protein CASREGQALNSPLHF.

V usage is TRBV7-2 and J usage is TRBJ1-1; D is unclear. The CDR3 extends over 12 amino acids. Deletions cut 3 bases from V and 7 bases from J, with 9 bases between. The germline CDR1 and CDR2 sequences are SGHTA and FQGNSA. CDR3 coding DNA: TGTGCCAGCAGCTTTGTCATCAGTGAAGCTTTCTTT. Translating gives CASSFVISEAFF.

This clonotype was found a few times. CDR3 sequence (DNA): TGTGCCAGCAGCTTAGATTTGGTTGGAGAGCAGTACTTC. Its translation: CASSLDLVGEQYF. The J gene is TRBJ2-7, the V gene TRBV11-2, with unresolved D. The CDR3 is 13 amino acids. V lost 0 bases and J 7 bases, leaving 10 bases between the germline ends. Germline CDR1 is SGHAT and CDR2 is FQNNGV.

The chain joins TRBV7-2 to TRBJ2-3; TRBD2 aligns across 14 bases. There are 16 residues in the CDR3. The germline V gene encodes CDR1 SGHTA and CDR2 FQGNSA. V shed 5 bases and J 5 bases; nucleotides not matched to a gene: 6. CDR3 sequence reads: CASSGRLAGGLDTQYF. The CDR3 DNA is TGTGCCAGCAGCGGACGACTAGCGGGAGGGTTAGATACGCAGTATTTT.

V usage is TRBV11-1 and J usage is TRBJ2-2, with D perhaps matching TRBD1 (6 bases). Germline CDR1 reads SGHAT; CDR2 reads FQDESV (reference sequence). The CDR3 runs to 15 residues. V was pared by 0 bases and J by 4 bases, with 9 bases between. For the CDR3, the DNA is TGTGCCAGCAGCTTAGCGGGGGCAAGCACCGGGGAGCTGTTTTTT. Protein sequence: CASSLAGASTGELFF.

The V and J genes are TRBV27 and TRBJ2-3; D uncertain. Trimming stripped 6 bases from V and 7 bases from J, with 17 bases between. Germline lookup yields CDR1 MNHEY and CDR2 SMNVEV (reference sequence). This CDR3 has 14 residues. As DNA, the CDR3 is TGTGCCAGCAGGGACGGGCCCCTCGGCAATACGCAGTATTTT. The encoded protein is CASRDGPLGNTQYF.

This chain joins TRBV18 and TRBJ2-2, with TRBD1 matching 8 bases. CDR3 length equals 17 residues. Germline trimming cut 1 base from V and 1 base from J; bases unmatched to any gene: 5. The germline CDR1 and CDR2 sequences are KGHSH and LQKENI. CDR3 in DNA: TGTGCCAGCTCACCACTGACCGGGACAGGGAACACCGGGGAGCTGTTTTTT. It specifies CASSPLTGTGNTGELFF.

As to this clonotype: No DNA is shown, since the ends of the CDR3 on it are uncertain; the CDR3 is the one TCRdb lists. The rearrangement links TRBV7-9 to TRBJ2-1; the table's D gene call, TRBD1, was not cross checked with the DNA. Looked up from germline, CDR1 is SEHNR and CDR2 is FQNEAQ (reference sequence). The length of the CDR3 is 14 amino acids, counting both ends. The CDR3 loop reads CASSLWATGTGEFF.

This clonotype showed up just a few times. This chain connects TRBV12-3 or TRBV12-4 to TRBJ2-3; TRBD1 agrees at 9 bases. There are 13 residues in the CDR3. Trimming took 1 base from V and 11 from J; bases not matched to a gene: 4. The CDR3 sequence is CASSLGTGGMQYF. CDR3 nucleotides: TGTGCCAGCAGTTTAGGAACAGGGGGCATGCAGTATTTT.

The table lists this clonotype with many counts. CDR3 sequence: CASSPGTSGGNEQFF. The CDR3 DNA is TGTGCCAGCAGCCCCGGGACTAGCGGGGGTAATGAGCAGTTCTTC. This chain uses TRBV7-8 with TRBJ2-1, with TRBD2 matching 14 bases. Germline-derived CDR1 and CDR2 are SGHVS and FQNEAQ. CDR3 length: 15 amino acids. V was clipped by 5 bases and J by 7 bases; unmatched bases: 4. The full variable domain, its missing parts supplied by reference TRBV7-8 and TRBJ2-1, is GAGVSQSPRYKVAKRGQDVALRCDPISGHVSLFWYQQALGQGPEFLTYFQNEAQLDKSGLPSDRFFAERPEGSVSTLKIQRTQQEDSAVYLCASSPGTSGGNEQFFGPGTRLTVL.

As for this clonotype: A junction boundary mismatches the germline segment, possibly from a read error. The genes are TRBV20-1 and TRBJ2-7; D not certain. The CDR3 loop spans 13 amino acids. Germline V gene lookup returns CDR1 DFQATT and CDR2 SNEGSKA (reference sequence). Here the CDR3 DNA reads TGCAATGCTCGACCCCGTTCGTCCTACGAGCAGTACTTC. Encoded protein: CNARPRSSYEQYF.

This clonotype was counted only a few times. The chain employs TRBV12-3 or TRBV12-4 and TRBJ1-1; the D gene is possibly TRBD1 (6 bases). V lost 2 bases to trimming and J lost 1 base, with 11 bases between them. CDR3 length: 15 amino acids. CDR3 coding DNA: TGTGCCAGCAGTTTAAGACAGGTATCGAACACTGAAGCTTTCTTT. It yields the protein CASSLRQVSNTEAFF.

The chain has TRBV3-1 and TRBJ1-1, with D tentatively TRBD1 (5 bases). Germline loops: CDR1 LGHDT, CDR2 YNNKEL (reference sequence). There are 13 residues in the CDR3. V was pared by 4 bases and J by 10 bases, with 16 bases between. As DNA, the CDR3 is TGTGCCAGCAGCCCGGCATTGGGGGTTCCAGCTTTCTTT. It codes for CASSPALGVPAFF.

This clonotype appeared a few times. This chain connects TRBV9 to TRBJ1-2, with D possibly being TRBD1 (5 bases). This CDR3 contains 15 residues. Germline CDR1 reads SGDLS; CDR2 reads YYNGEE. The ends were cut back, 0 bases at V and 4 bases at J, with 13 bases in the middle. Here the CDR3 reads CASSVAAGHIYGYTF. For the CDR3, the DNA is TGTGCCAGCAGCGTAGCGGCAGGACACATCTATGGCTACACCTTC.

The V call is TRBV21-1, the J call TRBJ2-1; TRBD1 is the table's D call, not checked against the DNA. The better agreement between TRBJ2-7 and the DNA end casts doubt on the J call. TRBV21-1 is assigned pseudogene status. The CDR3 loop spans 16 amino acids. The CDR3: CASSTDGAEDTYEQYF. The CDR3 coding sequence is TGTGCCAGCAGCACCGATGGGGCAGAGGACACCTACGAGCAGTACTTC.

This CDR3 reads CATSDSRGAGNEQYF. For the CDR3, the DNA is TGTGCCACCAGTGATTCACGAGGGGCCGGAAATGAGCAGTACTTC. The chain employs TRBV24-1 and TRBJ2-5; D possibly matches TRBD1 or TRBD2 (5 bases each). Germline CDR1 reads KGHDR; CDR2 reads SFDVKD. The CDR3 sequence is 15 residues long. The V end lost 2 bases, the J end lost 11 bases, and 20 bases lay between the germline ends.

The CDR3 DNA sequence: TGTGCCAGCAGCCCCGGTTATGGACAGCCTAACAATGAGCAGTTCTTC. Protein: CASSPGYGQPNNEQFF. The chain links TRBV11-3 to TRBJ2-1; D perhaps matches TRBD1 (6 bases). The CDR3 is 16 residues long. Trimming pared 5 bases from V and 5 bases from J, leaving 19 bases between. CDR1 is SGHNT, CDR2 YENEEA, per germline.

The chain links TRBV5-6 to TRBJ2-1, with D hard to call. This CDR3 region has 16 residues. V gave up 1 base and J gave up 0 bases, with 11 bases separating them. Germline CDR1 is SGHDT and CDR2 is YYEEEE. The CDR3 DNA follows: TGTGCCAGCAGCTTGTACGGGCACAGCTCCTACAATGAGCAGTTCTTC. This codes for CASSLYGHSSYNEQFF.

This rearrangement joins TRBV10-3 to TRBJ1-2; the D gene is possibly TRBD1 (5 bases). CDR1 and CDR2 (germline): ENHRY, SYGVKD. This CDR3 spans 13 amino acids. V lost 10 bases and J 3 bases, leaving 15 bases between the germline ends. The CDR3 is CASTGATHYGYTF. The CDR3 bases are TGTGCCAGCACCGGGGCGACCCACTATGGCTACACCTTC.